This paragraph reports one T cell receptor (beta chain). The antigen it binds to is not known. The record has no base qualities; no much larger clone is one base away. The sample holds other DNA sequences that translate to the same CDR3. TCRbeta CDR3 regions were amplified from genomic DNA using the immunoSEQ Assay, a bias-controlled multiplex PCR. Per the authors' processing: The number of nucleated cells in each sample was estimated from the amplification of reference gene primers within the assay. To quantify the absolute abundance of each unique TCRbeta CDR3 rearrangement, sequence reads were collapsed and filtered. For each sample, productive Simpson clonality was calculated by taking the square root of Simpson's diversity index across productive rearrangements. The clones in this table, taken by TCRdb from immuneACCESS, are in-frame only. Not every clone is retained; where verified, under half of the shortfall comes from an unresolved V gene, and the cause of the rest is unknown. V, J and clone size reflect that table, while D and trimming were determined from the DNA. The sample profile shows tens of thousands of clones; 86% of them were found once. 1.4% of the sample belongs to the ten largest clones.

Collaborating institutions collected whole blood in K2EDTA tubes following their own protocols. For TCRbeta analysis, collaborators shipped samples in one of three forms: frozen whole blood, isolated PBMCs, or DNA extracted from either of those sample types. This sample stems from a study of blood T cell repertoires in COVID-19 (dated by TCRdb to 2019 to 2021). Concerning the study at large: Samples from collaborators originated in the United States, Italy and Spain and spanned both the acute and convalescent phases of COVID-19. Where available, HLA class I and class II types were taken from metadata supplied by the sample provider and were not determined by assay-based typing. The samples were drawn from two sources: the first 160 participants of the ongoing ImmuneRACE study, and 1,254 subjects contributed by 6 global collaborators. Sample metadata almost always included a de-identified subject ID, COVID-19 status, age in years and sex. The repertoires were made available in a free public database intended to serve as a resource for research on the immune response to SARS-CoV-2. The material from the prospective study consisted of cDNA or gDNA derived from T cells, B-cell-depleted T cells, or PBMCs. Deeply sampled blood TCRbeta repertoires from subjects exposed to, actively infected with, or recovered from COVID-19 were included in the dataset. General findings and caveats noted by the study authors: How much clinical and demographic metadata was included differed by source and by participant, and the metadata was provided uncurated.

V was cut back by 6 bases and J by 0 bases, leaving a gap of 6 bases between them. The germline V gene gives CDR1 as MNHEY and CDR2 as SVGAGI. From the cysteine through the phenylalanine, the CDR3 covers 13 amino acids. Only the CDR3 part of the read is kept: 39 bases, read in frame from the first base. This chain joins TRBV6-5 to TRBJ1-3, with the identity of the D gene unclear. Sequenced material: peripheral blood. The clonotype was recovered from a woman aged 55-70 years with acute or convalescent COVID-19. CDR3 region: CASRLSSGNTIYF. The nucleotide sequence reads TGTGCCAGCAGACTTAGCTCTGGAAACACCATATATTTT.